Listed below are T cell receptor beta chains from one sample, sequenced in a study of CD8 T cells in Susac syndrome. TCRdb fed the immunoSEQ multiplex PCR reads into MiXCR, producing one record per CDR3 protein. The repertoire consists of roughly 140,000 distinct CDR3 sequences, with 94% occurring once and the leading ten covering 0.25% to 0.3%. Sequencing used CD8+ T cells from PBMCs. The source is a human donor in good health. CDR3s include the opening cysteine and the closing phenylalanine or tryptophan. D genes are given only for firm matches. Rows give clone size only sometimes, using once, few, many, or a class for an expanded clone.

>TRBD1|TRBJ1-2|TRBV27|14|NA
CASSPGTGNYGYTF
TGTGCCAGCAGCCCTGGGACAGGGAACTATGGCTACACCTTC
>NA|TRBJ2-5|TRBV7-9|14|NA
CASSHVLGGETQYF
TGTGCCAGCAGCCACGTCCTAGGCGGGGAGACCCAGTACTTC
>NA|TRBJ2-1|TRBV30|14|NA
CAWSGLGVTNEQFF
TGTGCCTGGAGTGGGCTCGGGGTAACTAATGAGCAGTTCTTC
>TRBD1|TRBJ2-7|TRBV7-9|15|NA
CASSSTDRGIYEQYF
TGTGCCAGCAGCTCAACCGACAGGGGGATATACGAGCAGTACTTC
>NA|TRBJ2-1|TRBV20-1|11|NA
CSAASGGEQFF
TGCAGTGCTGCGTCCGGGGGCGAGCAGTTCTTC
>TRBD2|TRBJ2-5|TRBV6-6|15|NA
CASRGEGLGKETQYF
TGTGCCAGCAGGGGGGAGGGTCTGGGCAAAGAGACCCAGTACTTC
>TRBD2|TRBJ2-2|TRBV29-1|15|NA
CSVEDLAGVTGELFF
TGCAGCGTTGAAGACCTAGCGGGAGTTACCGGGGAGCTGTTTTTT
>TRBD2|TRBJ2-1|TRBV13|15|NA
CASSLRLAGVHEQFF
TGTGCCAGCAGCCTGAGACTAGCGGGAGTCCATGAGCAGTTCTTC
>TRBD2|TRBJ2-1|TRBV10-1|16|NA
CASGRGVARVFNEQFF
TGCGCCAGCGGCCGGGGGGTAGCGAGAGTTTTCAATGAGCAGTTCTTC
>TRBD1|TRBJ1-1|TRBV29-1|11|few
CSVEFRDRAFF
TGCAGCGTTGAGTTCCGGGACAGAGCTTTCTTT
>NA|TRBJ2-1|TRBV5-1|15|NA
CASSLETGPELGEFF
TGCGCCAGCAGCTTGGAAACGGGACCAGAATTGGGGGAGTTCTTC
>NA|TRBJ2-5|TRBV2|17|NA
CASSEGVVEGRRETQYF
TGTGCCAGCAGTGAAGGAGTAGTCGAGGGGAGACGAGAGACCCAGTACTTC
>TRBD1|TRBJ1-5|TRBV27|16|NA
CASSPLTGGGDQPQHF
TGTGCCAGCAGTCCGTTGACAGGGGGAGGGGATCAGCCCCAGCATTTT
>NA|TRBJ2-5|TRBV28|18|NA
CASSLPGLPHESKETQYF
TGTGCCAGCAGTTTACCCGGACTACCCCATGAATCCAAAGAGACCCAGTACTTC
>TRBD1|TRBJ2-7|TRBV27|14|NA
CASSLGTGQYEQYF
TGTGCCAGCAGTTTAGGGACAGGGCAATACGAGCAGTACTTC
>TRBD2|TRBJ2-6|TRBV27|19|NA
CASSLTLAGGPALANVLTF
TGTGCCAGCAGTTTAACGCTAGCGGGAGGCCCAGCGCTGGCCAACGTCCTGACTTTC